The entry below gives a single TCR beta chain sequence along with its context. The entry originates in a study of cytomegalovirus exposure and HLA in healthy donors. Study-level background: An early data release held around 80 million unique TCRs from HLA-typed donors.

PCR was performed using 60 Vbeta and 13 Jbeta primers. Original data processing: A follow-up analysis tallied 86 million or so unique TCR beta chains, roughly 11 million shared. The method was immunoSEQ multiplex PCR; TCRdb's version includes in-frame clones alone and lacks a portion of them. The V and J calls and clone size were taken over from that table, and D and trimming were inferred from the DNA. The data show around 100,000 clones, with about 70% seen just once and approximately 2.3% held by the top ten. From germline, CDR1 is GTSNPN and CDR2 SVGIG (reference sequence). Trimming took 5 bases from V and 2 from J, leaving 9 bases between them. This CDR3 has 13 residues.

The sequence derives from a man under 40 in good health and CMV-seronegative. This chain joins TRBV30 and TRBJ2-2; weak D call: TRBD2 (5 bases). Sequencing used PBMCs. The CDR3 nucleotides read TGTGCCTGGTCGGGGTTAAACACCGGGGAGCTGTTTTTT. Amino acids: CAWSGLNTGELFF.